Sequencing of this TCR beta chain was carried out in a study of neurological immune-mediated disorders. TCRdb re-derived calls from the 5' RACE reads in MiXCR, one entry per CDR3 protein. Of about 66,000 distinct CDR3 sequences listed, around 4.2% are singletons. Looked up from germline, CDR1 is LNHDA and CDR2 is SQIVND (reference sequence). The germline V and J ends were trimmed by 1 base and 2 bases, with 9 bases remaining between them. CDR3 size: 15 residues. The receptor's source is a man younger than 40 with multiple sclerosis. The chain carries TRBV19 and TRBJ2-1, with D unresolved. Sequencing was done on a sample of PBMCs. CDR3 DNA: TGTGCCAGTAGTATAGGGTCCGGTGCCTACAATGAGCAGTTCTTC. Protein sequence: CASSIGSGAYNEQFF.